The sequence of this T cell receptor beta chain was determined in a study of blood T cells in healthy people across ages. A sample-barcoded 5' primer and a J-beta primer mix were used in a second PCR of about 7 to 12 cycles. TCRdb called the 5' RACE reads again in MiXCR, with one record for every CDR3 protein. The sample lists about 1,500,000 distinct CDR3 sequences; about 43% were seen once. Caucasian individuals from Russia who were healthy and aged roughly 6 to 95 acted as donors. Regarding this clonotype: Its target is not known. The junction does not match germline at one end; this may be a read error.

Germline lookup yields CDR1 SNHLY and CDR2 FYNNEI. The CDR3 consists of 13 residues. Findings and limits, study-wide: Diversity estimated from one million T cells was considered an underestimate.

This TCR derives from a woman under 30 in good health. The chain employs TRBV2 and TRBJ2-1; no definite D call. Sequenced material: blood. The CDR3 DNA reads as TGTACCAGCACCGTGCAGTCAAGGACCTCGCAGTTCTTC. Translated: CTSTVQSRTSQFF.